Listed below are T cell receptor beta chains from one sample, sequenced in a study of blood T cell repertoires in COVID-19. TCRdb's copy holds only in-frame clones and misses some; the assay was immunoSEQ multiplex PCR. The table lists about 300,000 clones, around nine tenths of them singletons. Sequencing was done on a sample of peripheral blood. The receptors originated from a man aged 70 or older with acute or convalescent COVID-19. CDR3s include the opening cysteine and the closing phenylalanine or tryptophan. Each record gives: J gene, D gene, V gene, clone size, CDR3 protein, CDR3 DNA. D genes are given only for firm matches. Clone sizes are given selectively: once, few, many, or a class where the clone is expanded.

j_gene: TRBJ2-7; d_gene: TRBD2; v_gene: TRBV27; abundance: once; CDR3aa: CASRPSGPYEQYF; CDR3nt: TGTGCCAGCAGACCTAGCGGGCCCTACGAGCAGTACTTC
j_gene: TRBJ1-4; d_gene: NA; v_gene: TRBV4-3; abundance: once; CDR3aa: CASSNYVGATNEKLFF; CDR3nt: TGCGCCAGCAGCAACTATGTGGGAGCAACTAATGAAAAACTGTTTTTT
j_gene: TRBJ1-5; d_gene: TRBD1; v_gene: TRBV6-6; abundance: NA; CDR3aa: CASSYRQGDQPQHF; CDR3nt: TGTGCCAGCAGTTACCGACAGGGGGATCAGCCCCAGCATTTT
j_gene: TRBJ2-3; d_gene: TRBD2; v_gene: TRBV5-4; abundance: NA; CDR3aa: CASSFDGGGASATQYF; CDR3nt: TGTGCCAGCAGCTTTGACGGCGGGGGGGCCAGCGCGACGCAGTATTTT
j_gene: TRBJ1-1; d_gene: NA; v_gene: TRBV18; abundance: NA; CDR3aa: CASPRPGQRNTEAFF; CDR3nt: TGTGCCAGCCCTCGCCCAGGACAGAGGAACACTGAAGCTTTCTTT
j_gene: TRBJ2-6; d_gene: TRBD1; v_gene: TRBV19; abundance: once; CDR3aa: CASSQTGGISGANVLTF; CDR3nt: TGTGCCAGTAGCCAGACAGGGGGGATCTCTGGGGCCAACGTCCTGACTTTC
j_gene: TRBJ2-2; d_gene: NA; v_gene: TRBV3-1/TRBV3-2; abundance: NA; CDR3aa: CASSPQRANTGELFF; CDR3nt: TGTGCCAGCAGCCCGCAACGCGCGAACACCGGGGAGCTGTTTTTT
j_gene: TRBJ2-5; d_gene: NA; v_gene: TRBV28; abundance: NA; CDR3aa: CASSRADLETQYF; CDR3nt: TGTGCCAGCAGTCGTGCGGATCTGGAGACCCAGTACTTC
j_gene: TRBJ1-2; d_gene: NA; v_gene: TRBV2; abundance: NA; CDR3aa: CASLGTVYGYTF; CDR3nt: TGTGCCAGCCTCGGGACTGTGTATGGCTACACCTTC
j_gene: TRBJ1-4; d_gene: NA; v_gene: TRBV28; abundance: NA; CDR3aa: CASSGGGNEKLFF; CDR3nt: TGTGCCAGCAGTGGGGGGGGTAATGAAAAACTGTTTTTT
j_gene: TRBJ1-6; d_gene: TRBD1; v_gene: TRBV27; abundance: NA; CDR3aa: CASSFRGLRSPLHF; CDR3nt: TGTGCCAGCAGTTTTAGGGGGCTTCGGTCACCCCTCCACTTT
j_gene: TRBJ1-5; d_gene: TRBD1; v_gene: TRBV18; abundance: few; CDR3aa: CASSPRTGDNQPQHF; CDR3nt: TGTGCCAGCTCACCGCGAACAGGGGACAATCAGCCCCAGCATTTT
j_gene: TRBJ2-3; d_gene: TRBD2; v_gene: TRBV7-2; abundance: NA; CDR3aa: CASSLRRPSGGKTDTQYF; CDR3nt: TGTGCCAGCAGCCTGCGCCGGCCCAGCGGGGGGAAAACAGATACGCAGTATTTT
j_gene: TRBJ1-2; d_gene: NA; v_gene: TRBV4-3; abundance: NA; CDR3aa: CASSPNLGQWYGYTF; CDR3nt: TGCGCCAGCAGCCCCAACCTAGGACAGTGGTATGGCTACACCTTC
j_gene: TRBJ1-2; d_gene: TRBD1; v_gene: TRBV19; abundance: NA; CDR3aa: CASSTTTGTGSYGYTF; CDR3nt: TGTGCCAGTAGTACGACCACCGGGACAGGGAGCTATGGCTACACCTTC
j_gene: TRBJ2-4; d_gene: TRBD2; v_gene: TRBV19; abundance: NA; CDR3aa: CASSIGGGGAKNIQYF; CDR3nt: TGTGCCAGTAGTATAGGGGGCGGGGGAGCCAAAAACATTCAGTACTTC
j_gene: TRBJ2-7; d_gene: NA; v_gene: TRBV4-1; abundance: NA; CDR3aa: CASSQGFRESMEEQYF; CDR3nt: TGCGCCAGCAGCCAAGGGTTCAGGGAAAGTATGGAAGAGCAGTACTTC
j_gene: TRBJ2-1; d_gene: NA; v_gene: TRBV28; abundance: once; CDR3aa: CASSYSQRAYNEQFF; CDR3nt: TGTGCCAGCAGTTATTCTCAGCGGGCCTACAATGAGCAGTTCTTC
j_gene: TRBJ1-2; d_gene: NA; v_gene: TRBV6-5; abundance: NA; CDR3aa: CASSRSYGYTF; CDR3nt: TGTGCCAGCAGTCGGAGCTATGGCTACACCTTC
j_gene: TRBJ1-1; d_gene: TRBD1; v_gene: TRBV28; abundance: NA; CDR3aa: CASSPNRGRYGTEAFF; CDR3nt: TGTGCCAGCAGTCCAAACAGGGGGAGGTATGGCACTGAAGCTTTCTTT
j_gene: TRBJ1-5; d_gene: TRBD1; v_gene: TRBV28; abundance: NA; CDR3aa: CASSTRDRVKNSNQPQHF; CDR3nt: TGTGCCAGCAGTACCCGGGACAGGGTGAAGAATAGCAATCAGCCCCAGCATTTT
j_gene: TRBJ1-2; d_gene: TRBD1; v_gene: TRBV27; abundance: NA; CDR3aa: CASSLLRDRRAGYGYTF; CDR3nt: TGTGCCAGCAGTCTGCTCCGGGACAGGAGGGCCGGCTATGGCTACACCTTC
j_gene: TRBJ1-2; d_gene: NA; v_gene: TRBV7-2; abundance: NA; CDR3aa: CASRWTADYGYTF; CDR3nt: TGTGCCAGCAGGTGGACAGCAGACTATGGCTACACCTTC
j_gene: TRBJ2-1; d_gene: TRBD2; v_gene: TRBV11-2; abundance: NA; CDR3aa: CASSLVLAGVGEQFF; CDR3nt: TGTGCCAGCAGCTTAGTATTAGCGGGAGTAGGGGAGCAGTTCTTC
j_gene: TRBJ1-2; d_gene: NA; v_gene: TRBV7-9; abundance: few; CDR3aa: CASSLASGQGYTF; CDR3nt: TGTGCCAGCAGCTTAGCCAGCGGCCAGGGCTACACCTTC
j_gene: TRBJ1-2; d_gene: NA; v_gene: TRBV2; abundance: NA; CDR3aa: CASREALWGYTF; CDR3nt: TGTGCCAGCAGGGAGGCCCTCTGGGGCTACACCTTC
j_gene: TRBJ2-5; d_gene: TRBD1; v_gene: TRBV5-1; abundance: NA; CDR3aa: CASSWTGEETQYF; CDR3nt: TGCGCCAGCAGTTGGACAGGGGAAGAGACCCAGTACTTC
j_gene: TRBJ1-1; d_gene: NA; v_gene: TRBV28; abundance: NA; CDR3aa: CASSIPTGNTEAFF; CDR3nt: TGTGCCAGCAGTATCCCTACAGGGAACACTGAAGCTTTCTTT
j_gene: TRBJ1-6; d_gene: TRBD1; v_gene: TRBV28; abundance: NA; CDR3aa: CASSSGQGHYNSPLHF; CDR3nt: TGTGCCAGCAGTAGCGGACAGGGCCACTATAATTCACCCCTCCACTTT
j_gene: TRBJ2-3; d_gene: TRBD2; v_gene: TRBV9; abundance: NA; CDR3aa: CASSLGLAGGITDTQYF; CDR3nt: TGTGCCAGCAGCCTTGGACTAGCGGGGGGAATCACAGATACGCAGTATTTT
j_gene: TRBJ2-2; d_gene: TRBD1; v_gene: TRBV27; abundance: few; CDR3aa: CASSLAGGSGELFF; CDR3nt: TGTGCCAGCAGTTTAGCAGGGGGCTCCGGGGAGCTGTTTTTT